The entry below describes one T cell receptor (beta chain). This entry is derived from a study of control samples from healthy donors and cancer patients. The CDR3 sequence is 13 residues long. CDR1 and CDR2 (germline): SNHLY, FYNNEI. Trimming left V 8 bases short and J 3 bases short, with 13 bases between. Repertoires were generated with immunoSEQ multiplex PCR, while TCRdb's copy carries only in-frame clones and drops some. The sample has around 250,000 clones; over 75% are singletons. The V and J genes are TRBV2 and TRBJ1-1; D uncertain. This sequence was found in a woman aged 55 to 70 with lung cancer. The sample consisted of PBMCs. Here the CDR3 reads CASEGRRDTEAFF. The CDR3 region has the DNA TGTGCCAGCGAAGGGCGCCGGGACACTGAAGCTTTCTTT.